This T cell receptor beta chain was profiled in a study of blood T cell repertoires in COVID-19. The wider study: The samples span acute and convalescent COVID-19 from the United States, Italy and Spain. Sources were T cells, B-cell-depleted T cells, or PBMCs; the material itself was cDNA or gDNA.

V gave up 7 bases and J gave up 5 bases, with 11 bases separating them. The CDR3 covers 11 residues. In germline, CDR1 is SQVTM, CDR2 ANQGSEA. Original data processing: Scientists estimated how many nucleated cells there were by amplifying reference gene primers. The assay was immunoSEQ multiplex PCR, and TCRdb's table has in-frame clones only and misses some. V, J and clone size derive from that table, while D and trimming were established from the DNA sequence. The sample has some 180,000 clones, 60% to 85% seen once. The rearrangement uses TRBV29-1 and TRBJ2-5; D may be TRBD1 (6 bases). Material for sequencing was peripheral blood. The receptor's source is a woman aged 45-59 years with active or convalescent COVID-19. As DNA, the CDR3 is TGCAGCGCAGGGGTGCGTGAGACCCAGTACTTC. Translated, it gives CSAGVRETQYF.